These 22 T cell receptor beta chains were sequenced from one sample in a study of blood T cell repertoires in COVID-19. Sequenced by immunoSEQ multiplex PCR; TCRdb stores in-frame clones only, minus some. The sample includes fewer than 120,000 clones, around 76% of them seen just once. Sequenced input: peripheral blood. The source of these receptors is a woman aged 80 or over with acute or convalescent COVID-19.

The chain uses TRBV11-3 and TRBJ2-4; D perhaps matches TRBD1 (6 bases). Looked up from germline, CDR1 is SGHNT and CDR2 is YENEEA. This CDR3 comprises 16 residues. V was trimmed by 5 bases and J by 0 bases, leaving 14 bases between them. The CDR3 protein is CASSHQGHLAKNIQYF. The CDR3 bases are TGTGCCAGCAGCCACCAGGGACATCTAGCCAAAAACATTCAGTACTTC. Complete variable domain (other parts from reference TRBV11-3 and TRBJ2-4): EAGVVQSPRYKIIEKKQPVAFWCNPISGHNTLYWYLQNLGQGPELLIRYENEEAVDDSQLPKDRFSAERLKGVDSTLKIQPAELGDSAVYLCASSHQGHLAKNIQYFGAGTRLSVL.

The rearrangement links TRBV6-6 to TRBJ1-1; 7 nucleotides align to TRBD1. Trimming at V came to 5 bases and at J to 0 bases, leaving 3 bases not matched to a gene. Germline loops: CDR1 MNHNY, CDR2 SVGAGI (reference sequence). The CDR3 loop spans 14 amino acids. The DNA of the CDR3 is TGTGCCAGCAGTAAGACAGGGCTGAACACTGAAGCTTTCTTT. This gives the protein CASSKTGLNTEAFF.

This clone was observed a single time. The CDR3 loop reads CASSYSTENSPLHF. CDR3 DNA: TGTGCCAGCAGTTATTCGACAGAAAATTCACCCCTCCACTTT. The rearrangement joins TRBV6-5 to TRBJ1-6; maybe TRBD1 (5 bases). The CDR3 is 14 residues long. With 3 bases removed from V and 7 bases from J, the gap between germline ends came to 10 bases. Germline V gives CDR1 MNHEY, CDR2 SVGAGI.

This chain connects TRBV28 to TRBJ1-1, with 9 bases fitting TRBD1. This CDR3 has 16 amino acids. Germline CDR1 MDHEN, CDR2 SYDVKM. V was pared by 6 bases and J by 1 base, with 9 bases of the junction left unmatched. The CDR3 DNA reads as TGTGCCAGCAGCCGTCCCGGGACAGGGCCGAACACTGAAGCTTTCTTT. It encodes CASSRPGTGPNTEAFF.

The gene calls are TRBV27 and TRBJ2-5; 14 bases map to TRBD2. Per the germline V gene, CDR1 is MNHEY and CDR2 is SMNVEV (reference sequence). The CDR3 totals 16 residues. V was clipped by 4 bases and J by 5 bases; unmatched bases: 6. Here the CDR3 reads CASSYPTSGRAETQYF. The CDR3, as DNA: TGTGCCAGCAGTTACCCGACTAGCGGGAGGGCCGAGACCCAGTACTTC.

The genes are TRBV7-8 and TRBJ2-7; no clear D. This CDR3 has 12 amino acids. Per germline, CDR1 SGHVS and CDR2 FQNEAQ. V lost 1 base, J lost 5 bases, and 6 bases lay in between. The CDR3 loop is CASSLETHEQYF. For the CDR3, the DNA is TGTGCCAGCAGCTTAGAAACTCACGAGCAGTACTTC. The whole variable domain, remainder taken from reference TRBV7-8 and TRBJ2-7, is GAGVSQSPRYKVAKRGQDVALRCDPISGHVSLFWYQQALGQGPEFLTYFQNEAQLDKSGLPSDRFFAERPEGSVSTLKIQRTQQEDSAVYLCASSLETHEQYFGPGTRLTVT.

J is TRBJ2-5 and V is TRBV7-9; 8 positions agree with TRBD2. Germline V gene lookup returns CDR1 SEHNR and CDR2 FQNEAQ (reference sequence). The CDR3 extends over 13 amino acids. With V trimmed by 8 bases and J by 4 bases, 6 bases remained unmatched. CDR3 nucleotide sequence: TGTGCCAGCGGCCGGGGGGGCCTAGAGACCCAGTACTTC. This encodes CASGRGGLETQYF.

The chain has TRBV27 and TRBJ2-3; D gene unclear. The CDR3 totals 13 residues. Trimming cost V 5 bases and J 4 bases, with 10 bases left between them. CDR1 and CDR2 (germline): MNHEY, SMNVEV (reference sequence). This CDR3 is CASSLGEADTQYF. The CDR3 region has the DNA TGTGCCAGCAGTCTTGGAGAGGCAGATACGCAGTATTTT.

The CDR3 sequence is CASNPAYRGDNSPLHF. The CDR3 coding sequence is TGTGCCAGCAACCCCGCTTACAGGGGCGACAATTCACCCCTCCACTTT. The chain joins TRBV5-6 to TRBJ1-6, with 7 bases that match TRBD1. This CDR3 comprises 16 residues. Germline V gene sequence: CDR1 SGHDT, CDR2 YYEEEE. V lost 6 bases to trimming and J lost 7 bases; unmatched junction nucleotides: 13.

The chain combines TRBV5-1 with TRBJ2-1; 7 bases match TRBD1. The trim removed 4 bases at V and 4 bases at J, leaving 8 bases unmatched. The CDR3 loop spans 15 amino acids. Looked up from germline, CDR1 is SGHRS and CDR2 is YFSETQ. The CDR3 here is CASSPGTVVYNEQFF. CDR3 nucleotides: TGCGCCAGCAGCCCAGGGACAGTCGTTTACAATGAGCAGTTCTTC.

The chain recombines TRBV18 with TRBJ1-2, with 7 bases identical to TRBD1. Looked up from germline, CDR1 is KGHSH and CDR2 is LQKENI. The V and J ends lost 3 bases and 5 bases, in that order; junction bases with no gene match: 3. The CDR3 runs 13 residues. This CDR3 reads CASSPDRAYGYTF. The CDR3 DNA reads as TGTGCCAGCTCACCCGACAGGGCGTATGGCTACACCTTC.

V gene TRBV27 combines with J gene TRBJ2-5; D ambiguous. The germline gives CDR1 MNHEY, CDR2 SMNVEV (reference sequence). The CDR3 totals 12 residues. Trimming shortened V by 3 bases and J by 2 bases, and 4 bases separated the two germline ends. The CDR3 DNA is TGTGCCAGCAGTTTCGGGCAAGAGACCCAGTACTTC. Its protein product is CASSFGQETQYF.

This clone was seen only a few times. V and J are TRBV10-1 and TRBJ1-5, with TRBD1 matching over 7 bases. Trimming took 2 bases from V and 1 from J; bases not matched to a gene: 2. The CDR3 runs to 15 residues. The germline CDR1 and CDR2 sequences are WNHNN and SYGVQD (reference sequence). This CDR3 reads CASSEDRASNQPQHF. The DNA for the CDR3 is TGCGCCAGCAGTGAGGACAGGGCGAGCAATCAGCCCCAGCATTTT.

This chain joins TRBV7-3 and TRBJ2-2, with 11 nucleotides matching TRBD2. The CDR3 is made up of 19 amino acids. After removal of 0 bases from V and 2 bases from J, the junction contained 8 bases not matched to a gene. Germline CDR1 is SGHTA and CDR2 is FQGTGA. The CDR3 bases are TGTGCCAGCAGCTTAACGTTCGTTGGACTAGCGGGTAACACCGGGGAGCTGTTTTTT. The encoded protein is CASSLTFVGLAGNTGELFF. Full variable domain (remainder filled in from reference TRBV7-3 and TRBJ2-2): GAGVSQTPSNKVTEKGKYVELRCDPISGHTALYWYRQSLGQGPEFLIYFQGTGAADDSGLPNDRFFAVRPEGSVSTLKIQRTERGDSAVYLCASSLTFVGLAGNTGELFFGEGSRLTVL.

The chain links TRBV25-1 to TRBJ1-4, with TRBD1 matching 7 bases. The CDR3 sequence is 16 residues long. Per the germline V gene, CDR1 is MGHDK and CDR2 is SYGVNS. Trimming removed 6 bases from V and 11 bases from J; junction bases left unmatched: 18. CDR3 nucleotides: TGTGCCAGCAGCCTCACGACAGGGACCCATAAGGGGAAACTGTTTTTT. Protein: CASSLTTGTHKGKLFF.

This chain joins TRBV7-9 and TRBJ1-5; 12 bases are a match to TRBD1. Germline V lookup: CDR1 SEHNR, CDR2 FQNEAQ (reference sequence). The junction had 4 bases not matched to a gene; V was cut back by 4 bases and J by 3 bases. The CDR3 sequence is 16 residues long. DNA for the CDR3: TGTGCCAGCAGCTATGGGACAGGGGGCGACAATCAGCCCCAGCATTTT. Protein: CASSYGTGGDNQPQHF.

CDR3 in amino acids: CASSQDRGQGRVGIAKNIQYF. The CDR3 coding sequence is TGTGCCAGCAGCCAAGATAGGGGACAGGGAAGGGTGGGTATAGCCAAAAACATTCAGTACTTC. The chain employs TRBV4-2 and TRBJ2-4; 9 positions match TRBD1. Germline CDR1 LGHNA, CDR2 YNFKEQ. With 0 bases clipped from V and 0 bases from J, the junction kept 15 bases outside the gene matches. This CDR3 comprises 21 residues.

This clone appeared once. This sequence joins TRBV10-3 and TRBJ2-2; 10 bases fit TRBD2. The V gene's germline CDR1 is ENHRY and CDR2 SYGVKD. Trimming at V came to 4 bases and at J to 6 bases, leaving 5 bases not matched to a gene. CDR3 size: 15 residues. Here the CDR3 reads CAISGGLAFAGELFF. The DNA of the CDR3 is TGTGCCATCAGTGGGGGACTAGCGTTCGCCGGGGAGCTGTTTTTT.

V and J are TRBV6-2 or TRBV6-3 and TRBJ2-6, with D possibly matching TRBD2 (7 bases). The CDR3 is 16 amino acids. The V end lost 2 bases, the J end lost 2 bases, and 10 bases lay between the germline ends. Germline V gene data show CDR1 as MNHEY and CDR2 as SVGEGT. The CDR3 here is CASSYRGAPGANVLTF. The CDR3 DNA reads TGTGCCAGCAGTTACCGGGGGGCGCCTGGGGCCAACGTCCTGACTTTC.

This chain links TRBV19 with TRBJ1-3; no reliable D call. The CDR3 consists of 15 residues. V was trimmed by 3 bases and J by 2 bases, leaving 11 bases between them. Germline V gene sequence: CDR1 LNHDA, CDR2 SQIVND (reference sequence). In DNA form, the CDR3 reads TGTGCCAGTAGTATTTACCAGGCGACTGGAAACACCATATATTTT. As protein: CASSIYQATGNTIYF.

The J gene is TRBJ1-5, the V gene TRBV19; D might be TRBD1 (5 bases). There are 15 residues in the CDR3. Germline assignment: CDR1 LNHDA and CDR2 SQIVND (reference sequence). Trimming pared 6 bases from V and 1 base from J, leaving 13 bases between. CDR3 nucleotides: TGTGCCAGTAGATACGTTACAGGCAGCAATCAGCCCCAGCATTTT. Its protein is CASRYVTGSNQPQHF.

V usage is TRBV5-1 and J usage is TRBJ2-5; TRBD1 matches 7 bases. CDR3 length: 13 amino acids. Germline V gives CDR1 SGHRS, CDR2 YFSETQ. The V segment lost 2 bases and the J segment 11 bases; nucleotides outside the gene matches: 9. For the CDR3, the DNA is TGCGCCAGCAGCTTCCTTGGGGACAGCTTACAGTACTTC. As protein: CASSFLGDSLQYF.